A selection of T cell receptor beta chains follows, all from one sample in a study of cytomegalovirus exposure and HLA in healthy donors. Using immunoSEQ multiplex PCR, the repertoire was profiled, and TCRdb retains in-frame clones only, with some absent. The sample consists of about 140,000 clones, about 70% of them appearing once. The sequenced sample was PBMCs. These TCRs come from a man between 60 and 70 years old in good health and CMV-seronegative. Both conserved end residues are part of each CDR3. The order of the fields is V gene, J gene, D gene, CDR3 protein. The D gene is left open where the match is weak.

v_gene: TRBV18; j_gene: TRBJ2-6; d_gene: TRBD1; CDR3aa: CASSPSTGEGSGANVLTF
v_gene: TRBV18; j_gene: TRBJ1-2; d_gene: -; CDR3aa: CASSPAGEADYGYTF
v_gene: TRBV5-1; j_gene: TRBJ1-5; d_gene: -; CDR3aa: CASSSGEFGQPQHF
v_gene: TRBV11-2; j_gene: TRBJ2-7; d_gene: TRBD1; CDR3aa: CASTQDRSSYEQYF
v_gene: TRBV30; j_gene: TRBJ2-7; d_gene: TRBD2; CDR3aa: CAWSQGLARSEQYF
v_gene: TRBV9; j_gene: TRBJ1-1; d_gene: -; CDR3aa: CASSAQRGNAFF
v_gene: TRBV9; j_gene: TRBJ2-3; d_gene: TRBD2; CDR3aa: CASSVTPSGSTDTQYF
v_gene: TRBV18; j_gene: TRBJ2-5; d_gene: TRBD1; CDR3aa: CASSQQGAIGETQYF
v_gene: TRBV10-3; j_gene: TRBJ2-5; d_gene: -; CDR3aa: CAISAGLQETQYF
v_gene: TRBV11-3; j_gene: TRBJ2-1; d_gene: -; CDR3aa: CASSLGGSGDNEQFF
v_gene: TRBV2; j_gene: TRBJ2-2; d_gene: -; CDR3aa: CASSEAPGGTGELFF
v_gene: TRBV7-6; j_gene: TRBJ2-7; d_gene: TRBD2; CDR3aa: CASSLTRLAAASFYEQYF
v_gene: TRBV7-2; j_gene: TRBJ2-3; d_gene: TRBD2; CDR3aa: CASSLDTSGSTDTQYF
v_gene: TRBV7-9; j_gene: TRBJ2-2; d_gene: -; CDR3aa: CASSDRGGPNTGELFF
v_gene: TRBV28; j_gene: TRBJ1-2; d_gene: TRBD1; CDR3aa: CASRGTGDIGYTF
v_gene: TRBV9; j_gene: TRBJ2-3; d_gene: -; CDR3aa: CASSPSADWKRQYF
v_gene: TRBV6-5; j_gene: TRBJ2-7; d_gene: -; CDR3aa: CASRADRRHEQYF
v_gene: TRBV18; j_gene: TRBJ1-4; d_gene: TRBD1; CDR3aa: CASSPTTGENEKLFF
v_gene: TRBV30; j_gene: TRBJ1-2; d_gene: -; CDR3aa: CAWSAGNYGYTF
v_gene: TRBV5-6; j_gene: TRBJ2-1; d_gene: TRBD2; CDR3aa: CASSLAGGPSNEQFF
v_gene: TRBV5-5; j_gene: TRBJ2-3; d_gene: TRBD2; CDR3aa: CASRISSGKFFGTDTQYF
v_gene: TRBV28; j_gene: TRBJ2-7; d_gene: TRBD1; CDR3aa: CASSLVGQGAKEQYF
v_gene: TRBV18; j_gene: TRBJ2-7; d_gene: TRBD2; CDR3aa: CASSPAGDLRYEQYF
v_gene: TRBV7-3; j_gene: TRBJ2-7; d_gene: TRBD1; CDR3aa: CASSLGQGTQYF
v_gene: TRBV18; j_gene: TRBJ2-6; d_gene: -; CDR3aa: CASSPYTDNSGANVLTF